This is a list of T cell receptor beta chains from one sample in a study of metastatic and nonmetastatic thyroid tumors. TCRdb recomputed clones from the PCR reads via MiXCR. The sample has approximately 50,000 clones; 20% to 25% are singletons. Specimen: blood. The origin of the receptors is a female donor with papillary thyroid cancer or a benign thyroid nodule (not recorded which). Some clones in this sample may be carry-over from other donors' samples. The CDR3 runs from the conserved cysteine through the conserved F or W. The D gene is left open where the match is weak. Clone size is not always given. Where it is, it says once, few, many or a class for expanded clones.

V	J	D	size	DNA	CDR3
TRBV18	TRBJ1-1	-	-	TGTGCCAGCTCACCACCGAGGCTGGGGGACACTGAAGCTTTCTTT	CASSPPRLGDTEAFF
TRBV27	TRBJ2-5	TRBD2	many	TGTGCCAGCAGTTTCCCGACTAGCGGGGGAAGGGAAGAGACCCAGTACTTC	CASSFPTSGGREETQYF
TRBV11-2	TRBJ2-5	TRBD2	many	TGTGCCAGCAGCTTAGTCCTAGCGGGAAGGGAGACCCAGTACTTC	CASSLVLAGRETQYF
TRBV4-1	TRBJ2-3	-	once	TGCGCCAGCAGCCCGACAGAAGTCCGAGCTACGCAGTATTTT	CASSPTEVRATQYF
TRBV5-1	TRBJ2-1	TRBD2	-	TGCGCCAGCATCTTTGCGGGGGAGAGCCATGAGCAGTTCTTC	CASIFAGESHEQFF
TRBV6-1	TRBJ2-6	-	-	TGTGCGAGCAGCCAAGAAACAGGTACTGGGGCCCACGTCCTGACTTTC	CASSQETGTGAHVLTF
TRBV5-1	TRBJ1-1	-	-	TGCGCCAGCAGCTCCTGTGGACGACTGAACACTGAAGCTTTCTTT	CASSSCGRLNTEAFF
TRBV7-9	TRBJ2-7	-	many	TGTGCCAGCAAGGCCGCTCAGTCCTACGAGCAGTACTTC	CASKAAQSYEQYF
TRBV7-9	TRBJ1-1	TRBD1	few	TGTGCCAGCAGCTTAATTGGACAGGTGGCTTTCTTT	CASSLIGQVAFF
TRBV9	TRBJ2-2	TRBD1	-	TGTGCCAGCAGCGTAGGAGGGACAGGGGCCACCGGGGAGCTGTTTTTT	CASSVGGTGATGELFF
TRBV20-1	TRBJ1-2	-	many	TGCAGTGCAGCCCGGGCCATCTATGGCTACACCTTC	CSAARAIYGYTF
TRBV20-1	TRBJ2-5	TRBD1	-	TGCAGTGAGCCGCCGACAGGGAGACAAGAGACCCAGTACTTC	CSEPPTGRQETQYF
TRBV29-1	TRBJ2-7	TRBD1	-	TGCAGTGTTGGAGGACAGGGCAACTACGAGCAGTACTTC	CSVGGQGNYEQYF
TRBV6-1	TRBJ1-1	-	many	TGTGCCAGCCTCGGGGGGACCATGAACACTGAAGCTTTCTTT	CASLGGTMNTEAFF
TRBV18	TRBJ2-1	-	many	TGTGCCAGCTCTCCGGGCCAGGCTCCGTCGCAGTTCTTC	CASSPGQAPSQFF
TRBV9	TRBJ1-1	-	many	TGTGCCAGCAGCGTAGTTTCTGGTCACACTGAAGCTTTCTTT	CASSVVSGHTEAFF
TRBV6-1	TRBJ1-3	-	many	TGTGCCAGCAGTGAATCTTGGGGGTCAGGAAACACCATATATTTT	CASSESWGSGNTIYF
TRBV6-1	TRBJ2-7	-	many	TGTGCCAGCAGTGGAAACAATCAAGGGGAGCAGTACTTC	CASSGNNQGEQYF
TRBV19	TRBJ1-2	TRBD1	many	TGTGCCAGTAGTAGCGGACCGGGACAGGGTTATGGCTACACCTTC	CASSSGPGQGYGYTF
TRBV28	TRBJ1-2	-	many	TGTGCCAGCAGATCCGGGGGGGAACCAGCTAACTATGGCTACACCTTC	CASRSGGEPANYGYTF
TRBV28	TRBJ1-2	-	many	TGTGCCAGCAGTTTAGTGGGGGGCACCTATGTGAACTATGGCTACACCTTC	CASSLVGGTYVNYGYTF
TRBV4-2	TRBJ1-4	TRBD1	many	TGTGCCAGCAGCCAGGCCTCGGGACAGGGAGACGAAAAACTGTTTTTT	CASSQASGQGDEKLFF
TRBV28	TRBJ1-1	-	many	TGTGCCAGCGGTGATAGGGGGTATACTGAAGCTTTCTTT	CASGDRGYTEAFF
TRBV10-3	TRBJ2-5	TRBD2	-	TGTGCCATCAGGGATTCTAGCGGGAGCGACCAAGAGACCCAGTACTTC	CAIRDSSGSDQETQYF
TRBV15	TRBJ2-1	-	many	TGTGCCACCAGCAGAGTGCAGGGGGGCAATGAGCAGTTCTTC	CATSRVQGGNEQFF
TRBV28	TRBJ2-7	-	many	TGTGCCAGCAGTGTCCCAGGGGCTATCTACGAGCAGTACTTC	CASSVPGAIYEQYF
TRBV30	TRBJ1-4	-	many	TGTGCCTGGAATGAACGGGGGAGGAATGAAAAACTGTTTTTT	CAWNERGRNEKLFF
TRBV12-3/TRBV12-4	TRBJ1-4	-	many	TGTGCCAGCATGTCCCGGGATCATAATGAAAAACTGTTTTTT	CASMSRDHNEKLFF
TRBV5-1	TRBJ2-3	-	many	TGCGCCAGCAGCTTGACAGGCAGGCGGCCCACAGATACGCAGTATTTT	CASSLTGRRPTDTQYF
TRBV7-9	TRBJ2-5	-	many	TGTGCCAGCAGCTTGGGGACTGGTCTCGGGGAGACCCAGTACTTC	CASSLGTGLGETQYF
TRBV6-7	TRBJ2-7	-	many	TGTGCAAGCATTCTACCCGGGTCCGACCCCTACGAGCAGTACTTC	CASILPGSDPYEQYF
TRBV2	TRBJ1-2	TRBD1	many	TGTGCCAGCAGTGAAGGGGGACAGGATGGCTACACCTTC	CASSEGGQDGYTF
TRBV28	TRBJ2-5	-	-	TGTGCCAGCAGTTTAGGGGGGTCGGGCCCGGGTGTAGAGACCCAGTACTTC	CASSLGGSGPGVETQYF
TRBV5-6	TRBJ2-7	TRBD1	-	TGTGCCAGCATCTCAGGGGGCAAAGGCTCCTACGAGCAGTACTTC	CASISGGKGSYEQYF
TRBV6-1	TRBJ2-5	-	-	TGTGCCATCTCTCAATGCCACCGGCGACAAGAGACCCAGTACTTC	CAISQCHRRQETQYF
TRBV11-2	TRBJ1-2	-	-	TGTGCCAGCAGCTTAGAAGGGAGGTTGAGCCACTATGGCTACTCCTTC	CASSLEGRLSHYGYSF
TRBV6-1	TRBJ1-2	-	-	TGTGCCAGCAGTCAAGAACCAGGGGTTGGGTATGGCTACACCTTC	CASSQEPGVGYGYTF
TRBV6-6	TRBJ2-5	-	many	TGTGCCAGCAGTTACTCGGGACGTACAGAGACCCAGTACTTC	CASSYSGRTETQYF
TRBV2	TRBJ1-2	-	many	TGTGCCAGCATCCTTGACAGGCCCGCTCATGGCTACACCTTC	CASILDRPAHGYTF
TRBV24-1	TRBJ2-1	-	once	TGTGACACCAGTGACCTCCGGTACGCAACCTACAATGAGCAGTTCTTC	CDTSDLRYATYNEQFF